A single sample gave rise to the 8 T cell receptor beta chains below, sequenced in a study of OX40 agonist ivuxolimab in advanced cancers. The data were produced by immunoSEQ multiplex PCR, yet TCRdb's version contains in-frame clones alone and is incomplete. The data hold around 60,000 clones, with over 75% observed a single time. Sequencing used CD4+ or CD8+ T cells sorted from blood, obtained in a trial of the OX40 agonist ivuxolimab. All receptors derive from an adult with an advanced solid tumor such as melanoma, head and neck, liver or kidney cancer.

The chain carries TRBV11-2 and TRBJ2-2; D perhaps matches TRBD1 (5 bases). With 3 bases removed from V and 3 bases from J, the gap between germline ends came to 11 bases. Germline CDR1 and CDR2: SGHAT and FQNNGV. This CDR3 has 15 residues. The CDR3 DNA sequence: TGTGCCAGCAGCTTGGGGCAGACCCACACCGGGGAGCTGTTTTTT. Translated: CASSLGQTHTGELFF.

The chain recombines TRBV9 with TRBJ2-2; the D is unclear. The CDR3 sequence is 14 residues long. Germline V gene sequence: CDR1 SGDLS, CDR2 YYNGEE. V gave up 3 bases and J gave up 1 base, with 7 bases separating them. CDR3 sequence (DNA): TGTGCCAGCAGCGCGATTCTGAACACCGGGGAGCTGTTTTTT. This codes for CASSAILNTGELFF.

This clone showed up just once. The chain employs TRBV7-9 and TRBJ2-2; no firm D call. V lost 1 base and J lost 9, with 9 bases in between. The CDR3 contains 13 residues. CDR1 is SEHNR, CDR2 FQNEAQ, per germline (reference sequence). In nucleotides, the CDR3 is TGTGCCAGCAGCTTAGAAACCCCCAGGGAGCTGTTTTTT. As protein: CASSLETPRELFF.

CDR3 amino acids: CASSFLARDTDTQYF. The CDR3 DNA reads TGTGCCAGCAGTTTCTTGGCGAGGGACACAGATACGCAGTATTTT. The chain uses TRBV28 and TRBJ2-3, with D perhaps TRBD2 (5 bases). This CDR3 region has 15 residues. V was clipped by 3 bases and J by 2 bases, with 12 bases between them. Germline loops: CDR1 MDHEN, CDR2 SYDVKM. Based on the CDR3 plus reference TRBV28 and TRBJ2-3, the full variable domain is DVKVTQSSRYLVKRTGEKVFLECVQDMDHENMFWYRQDPGLGLRLIYFSYDVKMKEKGDIPEGYSVSREKKERFSLILESASTNQTSMYLCASSFLARDTDTQYFGPGTRLTVL.

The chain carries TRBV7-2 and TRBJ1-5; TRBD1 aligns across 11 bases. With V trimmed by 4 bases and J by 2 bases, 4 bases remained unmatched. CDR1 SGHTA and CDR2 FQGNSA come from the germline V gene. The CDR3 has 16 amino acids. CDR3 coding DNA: TGTGCCAGCAGCTCCTGGACAGGGGGCGGCAATCAGCCCCAGCATTTT. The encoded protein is CASSSWTGGGNQPQHF.

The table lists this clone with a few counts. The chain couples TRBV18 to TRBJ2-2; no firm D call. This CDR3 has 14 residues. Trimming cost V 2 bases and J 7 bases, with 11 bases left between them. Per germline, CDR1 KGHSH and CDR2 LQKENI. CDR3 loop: CASSPGTLGGELFF. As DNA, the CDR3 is TGTGCCAGCTCACCAGGCACCCTCGGCGGGGAGCTGTTTTTT.

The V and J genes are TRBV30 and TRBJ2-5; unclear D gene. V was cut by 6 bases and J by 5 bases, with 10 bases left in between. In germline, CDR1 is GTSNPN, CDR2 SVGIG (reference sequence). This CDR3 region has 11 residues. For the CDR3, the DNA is TGTGCCTGTACCGGCTGGGAGACCCAGTACTTC. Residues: CACTGWETQYF.

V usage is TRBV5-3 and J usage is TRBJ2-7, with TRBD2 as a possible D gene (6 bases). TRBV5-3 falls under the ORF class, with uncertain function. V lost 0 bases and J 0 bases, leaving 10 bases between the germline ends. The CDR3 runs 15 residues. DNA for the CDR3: TGTGCCAGAAGCTTGGTGGATAGCGGCTCCTACGAGCAGTACTTC. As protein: CARSLVDSGSYEQYF.